This TCR beta chain was retrieved from a study of shared clonotypes between healthy human individuals. Roughly 200 ng DNA, about 28,000 T cell genomes, went into each sorted-subset replicate PCR. Some clones are missing from TCRdb's copy, which holds only in-frame ones; the method was immunoSEQ multiplex PCR. This sample has hundreds of thousands of clones, with about 91% found just once. Positive CCR7 selection of CD45RO-negative cells yielded the naive CD8 cells, and terminally differentiated effector memory CD45RA+ cells were excluded. Turning to this clone: Its cognate antigen is unknown.

Study-wide findings and caveats: Generation probabilities were higher for clonotypes shared across all four sorted-subset donors than for unshared ones.

Trimming pared 0 bases from V and 4 bases from J, leaving 14 bases between. The CDR3 spans 16 residues. Germline loops: CDR1 SGHNT, CDR2 YYREEE (reference sequence). Sequencing was done on a sample of naive CD8+ T cells sorted from blood. The chain uses TRBV5-4 and TRBJ2-1; D is tentatively TRBD1 or TRBD2 (6 bases each). This clonotype was obtained from a man aged 30 to 45 in good health. The CDR3 protein is CASSLEGGGKYNEQFF. The CDR3 coding sequence is TGTGCCAGCAGCTTGGAGGGGGGCGGCAAGTACAATGAGCAGTTCTTC.